This TCR beta chain was sequenced in a study of cytomegalovirus exposure and HLA in healthy donors. Overall study findings and caveats: No immune exposure information besides CMV serostatus was available.

In the PCR, 60 Vbeta and 13 Jbeta primers were used. TCRdb keeps only in-frame clones here, not all; method: immunoSEQ multiplex PCR. The sample holds 65,000 or so clones, 60% to 65% seen once. Note on this clone: Its matching antigen is unknown.

These donors counted as nominally healthy when sampled, but unrecorded immune exposures were likely. Germline V lookup: CDR1 SNHLY, CDR2 FYNNEI. V shed 3 bases, J shed 4 bases, and the junction held 2 bases outside the gene matches. The CDR3 length is 15 residues. The chain employs TRBV2 and TRBJ2-1; 11 nucleotides agree with TRBD2. The material sequenced was PBMCs. The sequence came from a man aged 25 to 40 in good health and CMV-seronegative. The CDR3 reads CASSEGLAEYNEQFF. In DNA form, the CDR3 reads TGTGCCAGCAGTGAGGGACTAGCGGAATACAATGAGCAGTTCTTC.